The 29 T cell receptor beta chains below come from one sample, sequenced in a study of cytomegalovirus exposure and HLA in healthy donors. This PCR relied on a set of 60 Vbeta primers and 13 Jbeta primers. The assay was immunoSEQ multiplex PCR, and TCRdb's table has in-frame clones only and misses some. The table shows about 170,000 clones, with about 88% occurring only once. Sequencing input: PBMCs. The receptors stem from a young man in good health and CMV-seropositive.

CDR3 protein: CASSFRDRGGAFF. The DNA of the CDR3 is TGTGCCAGCAGCTTCCGGGACAGAGGAGGAGCTTTCTTT. The chain has TRBV7-9 and TRBJ1-1; TRBD1 matches 7 bases. V lost 3 bases, J lost 10 bases, and 8 bases stayed unmatched. Germline CDR1 SEHNR, CDR2 FQNEAQ (reference sequence). The CDR3 has 13 amino acids.

The genes are TRBV7-3 and TRBJ2-1, with TRBD2 identical over 10 bases. J gave up 8 bases and V 5 bases, and 9 bases lay outside the gene matches. Germline loops: CDR1 SGHTA, CDR2 FQGTGA. The CDR3 has 15 amino acids. This chain's CDR3 is CASSPVLAGEDEQFF. The CDR3 DNA sequence: TGTGCCAGCAGCCCGGTCCTAGCGGGAGAGGATGAGCAGTTCTTC.

This clone was seen just once. J is TRBJ1-6 and V is TRBV12-5, with TRBD1 identical over 7 bases. The CDR3 consists of 12 residues. Germline CDR1 and CDR2: LGHNT and FRNRAP. Trimming removed 6 bases from V and 9 bases from J; junction bases left unmatched: 2. CDR3 DNA sequence: TGTGCTAGTGGCTGGGACAGTTCACCCCTCCACTTT. Residues: CASGWDSSPLHF.

The chain uses TRBV15 and TRBJ2-1; 7 bases map to TRBD2. Germline V gene sequence: CDR1 LNHNV, CDR2 YYDKDF (reference sequence). CDR3 size: 16 residues. J gave up 4 bases and V 4 bases, and 10 bases lay outside the gene matches. This chain's CDR3 is CATSINPGTNYNEQFF. The CDR3 region has the DNA TGTGCCACCAGCATAAACCCCGGGACTAATTACAATGAGCAGTTCTTC.

This sequence joins TRBV7-9 and TRBJ2-3; D is possibly TRBD1 (6 bases). V gave up 2 bases and J gave up 8 bases, with 8 bases separating them. The germline gives CDR1 SEHNR, CDR2 FQNEAQ (reference sequence). This CDR3 is built from 12 residues. CDR3 in amino acids: CASSLLGATQYF. CDR3 sequence (DNA): TGTGCCAGCAGCTTATTGGGGGCTACGCAGTATTTT.

The chain combines TRBV5-6 with TRBJ2-3; 9 bases agree with TRBD1. The CDR3 runs to 16 residues. The junction had 7 bases not matched to a gene; V was cut back by 3 bases and J by 2 bases. The germline CDR1 and CDR2 sequences are SGHDT and YYEEEE. DNA for the CDR3: TGTGCCAGCAGCTCATGGGGACAGGGCCTCACAGATACGCAGTATTTT. It is translated as CASSSWGQGLTDTQYF. The full variable domain, with the rest looked up from reference TRBV5-6 and TRBJ2-3, is DAGVTQSPTHLIKTRGQQVTLRCSPKSGHDTVSWYQQALGQGPQFIFQYYEEEERQRGNFPDRFSGHQFPNYSSELNVNALLLGDSALYLCASSSWGQGLTDTQYFGPGTRLTVL.

V is TRBV6-5 and J is TRBJ1-1; D is unresolved. The germline gives CDR1 MNHEY, CDR2 SVGAGI. Trimming took off 8 bases at V and 4 bases at J, with 14 bases between the two ends. This CDR3 is built from 13 residues. The CDR3 sequence is CASSSGSSTEAFF. CDR3 bases: TGTGCCAGCTCTAGCGGATCGTCCACTGAAGCTTTCTTT.

V usage is TRBV18 and J usage is TRBJ1-4; the D is unclear. CDR1 is KGHSH and CDR2 is LQKENI in the germline V gene. Trimming pared 3 bases from V and 6 bases from J, leaving 20 bases between. The CDR3 is 17 residues long. As DNA, the CDR3 is TGTGCCAGCTCACCTCCAACGGGAGGAGCACTTGATGAAAAACTGTTTTTT. Translated: CASSPPTGGALDEKLFF.

J is TRBJ2-3 and V is TRBV27, with no clear D. CDR3 size: 15 residues. The V gene lost 2 bases and the J gene lost 1 base, with 10 bases spanning the gap. CDR1 and CDR2 from the germline V gene are MNHEY and SMNVEV (reference sequence). The CDR3 coding sequence is TGTGCCAGCAGTTTAGCCGAGTTACGCACAGATACGCAGTATTTT. Translating it yields CASSLAELRTDTQYF.

The V gene is TRBV27, the J gene TRBJ1-1, with no clear D. Trimming pared 6 bases from V and 5 bases from J, leaving 16 bases between. The CDR3 has 14 amino acids. In germline, CDR1 is MNHEY, CDR2 SMNVEV (reference sequence). In DNA form, the CDR3 reads TGTGCCAGCAGCCTAGCCCGGGGAGGGACTGAAGCTTTCTTT. This encodes CASSLARGGTEAFF.

The V gene is TRBV18, the J gene TRBJ1-4, with D hard to call. There are 16 residues in the CDR3. Per germline, CDR1 KGHSH and CDR2 LQKENI. V lost 5 bases, J lost 5 bases, and 18 bases lay in between. The CDR3 coding sequence is TGTGCCAGCTCATCCGGGTTCGAGGGCTGGAATGAAAAACTGTTTTTT. Its translation: CASSSGFEGWNEKLFF. Variable domain in full (rest from reference TRBV18 and TRBJ1-4): NAGVMQNPRHLVRRRGQEARLRCSPMKGHSHVYWYRQLPEEGLKFMVYLQKENIIDESGMPKERFSAEFPKEGPSILRIQQVVRGDSAAYFCASSSGFEGWNEKLFFGSGTQLSVL.

The rearrangement joins TRBV27 to TRBJ2-3; D perhaps matches TRBD2 (6 bases). The CDR3 has 20 amino acids. The V end was cut by 3 bases, the J end by 2 bases, with 27 bases between. Per germline, CDR1 MNHEY and CDR2 SMNVEV (reference sequence). Here the CDR3 DNA reads TGTGCCAGCAGTTTTAAGGCTATCCTCCGGGGACTTCGAGTCACAGATACGCAGTATTTT. Translation: CASSFKAILRGLRVTDTQYF.

The rearrangement joins TRBV12-2 to TRBJ1-1. TRBV12-2 is a pseudogene locus. There are 17 residues in the CDR3. CDR3: CASRLQNGPGGNTEAFF. The CDR3 nucleotides are TGTGCAAGTCGCCTCCAAAACGGTCCCGGCGGGAACACTGAAGCTTTCTTT.

The rearrangement joins TRBV5-1 to TRBJ1-6, with D perhaps matching TRBD1 (6 bases). Trimming left V 7 bases short and J 7 bases short, with 18 bases between. Germline-derived CDR1 and CDR2 are SGHRS and YFSETQ. CDR3 length: 15 amino acids. The chain's CDR3 is CASRSSGGLNSPLHF. CDR3 DNA sequence: TGCGCCAGCCGATCCTCGGGGGGGCTAAATTCACCCCTCCACTTT.

The chain uses TRBV5-1 and TRBJ2-5; 7 positions agree with TRBD2. CDR3 length equals 14 residues. V was pared by 3 bases and J by 4 bases, with 6 bases of the junction left unmatched. The germline V gene encodes CDR1 SGHRS and CDR2 YFSETQ. The DNA for the CDR3 is TGCGCCAGCAGCTCCCGACTAGCAGGAGAGACCCAGTACTTC. It yields the protein CASSSRLAGETQYF.

This chain uses TRBV19 with TRBJ1-2; 7 nucleotides line up with TRBD1. CDR1 and CDR2 from the germline V gene are LNHDA and SQIVND (reference sequence). This CDR3 has 15 residues. The J segment lost 2 bases and the V segment lost 3 bases, leaving 6 bases of the junction unmatched. CDR3 nucleotides: TGTGCCAGTAGTATCACAGGGGCCGTGAACTATGGCTACACCTTC. This gives the protein CASSITGAVNYGYTF.

Comment on this clone: Mismatch with germline at one junction end may stem from a read error. V is TRBV7-9 and J is TRBJ2-6; 14 bases are a match to TRBD2. This CDR3 contains 17 residues. Germline CDR1 and CDR2: SEHNR and FQNEAQ (reference sequence). The CDR3 is CSSRRGLAGVGANVLTF. The CDR3 DNA reads TGTTCCAGCAGGCGGGGACTAGCGGGAGTTGGGGCCAACGTCCTGACTTTC.

The rearrangement links TRBV7-9 to TRBJ1-1; D may be TRBD1 (6 bases). The V gene lost 11 bases and the J gene lost 0 bases, with 16 bases spanning the gap. The V gene's germline CDR1 is SEHNR and CDR2 FQNEAQ (reference sequence). This CDR3 is built from 14 residues. The CDR3 sequence is CALRGHIMNTEAFF. As DNA, the CDR3 is TGTGCCCTCCGGGGACACATCATGAACACTGAAGCTTTCTTT.

The chain carries TRBV5-5 and TRBJ2-7; a weak D match, TRBD2 (6 bases). Germline V gene sequence: CDR1 SGHKS, CDR2 YYEKEE (reference sequence). The CDR3 totals 15 residues. The V end was cut by 4 bases, the J end by 7 bases, with 21 bases between. This CDR3 is CASSPIPHGSGEQYV. Written as DNA, the CDR3 is TGTGCCAGCAGCCCCATCCCACACGGGAGTGGAGAGCAGTACGTC.

This rearrangement joins TRBV6-5 to TRBJ2-7, with TRBD2 matching 8 bases. V trimming: 5 bases; J trimming: 6 bases; junction bases outside the gene matches: 9. This CDR3 is 14 amino acids long. Per the germline V gene, CDR1 is MNHEY and CDR2 is SVGAGI. The CDR3 DNA is TGTGCCAGCAGTATTAGGATCGGGGGGGGCGAGCAGTACTTC. As protein: CASSIRIGGGEQYF.

The J gene is TRBJ1-1, the V gene TRBV5-8; D not certain. In germline, CDR1 is SGHTS, CDR2 YDEGEE. The V end was cut by 2 bases, the J end by 1 base, with 6 bases between. The CDR3 is made up of 13 amino acids. The CDR3 nucleotides read TGTGCCAGCAGCTTTGGGCAGAACACTGAAGCTTTCTTT. It encodes CASSFGQNTEAFF.

This chain uses TRBV12-2 with TRBJ2-3; TRBD2 was called by the table and not checked on the DNA. TRBV12-2 is marked as a pseudogene. CDR3 size: 16 residues. The CDR3 protein is CASRLESIRRGDTQYF. In DNA form, the CDR3 reads TGTGCAAGTCGCTTAGAGAGTATTCGGAGGGGAGATACGCAGTATTTT.

The chain has TRBV5-4 and TRBJ2-7; possible D gene TRBD1, 6 bases. The CDR3 extends over 14 amino acids. Germline V lookup: CDR1 SGHNT, CDR2 YYREEE (reference sequence). Trimming stripped 2 bases from V and 2 bases from J, with 11 bases between. CDR3 residues: CASSFDRIAYEQYF. Here the CDR3 DNA reads TGTGCCAGCAGCTTTGACAGGATCGCCTACGAGCAGTACTTC.

In its sample, this clone was seen a few times. The V gene is TRBV13, the J gene TRBJ1-1; 9 positions match TRBD1. CDR3 length: 12 amino acids. V shed 5 bases, J shed 10 bases, and the junction held 5 bases outside the gene matches. Germline V gene sequence: CDR1 PRHDT, CDR2 FYEKMQ (reference sequence). CDR3 sequence (DNA): TGTGCCAGCAGCATAACAGGGGGCGTAGCTTTCTTT. This translates into CASSITGGVAFF. Using reference TRBV13 and TRBJ1-1 for the parts outside the CDR3, the full variable domain is AAGVIQSPRHLIKEKRETATLKCYPIPRHDTVYWYQQGPGQDPQFLISFYEKMQSDKGSIPDRFSAQQFSDYHSELNMSSLELGDSALYFCASSITGGVAFFGQGTRLTVV.

This clone has a handful of counts. The chain links TRBV5-6 to TRBJ2-7; TRBD1 might be the D (6 bases). In germline, CDR1 is SGHDT, CDR2 YYEEEE. The CDR3 has 15 amino acids. The V gene lost 1 base and the J gene lost 1 base, with 12 bases spanning the gap. Here the CDR3 reads CASSLSSGTSYEQYF. In nucleotides, the CDR3 is TGTGCCAGCAGCTTGTCCTCCGGGACATCCTACGAGCAGTACTTC.

The CDR3 spells CASSLAGTSGRNEQFF. The CDR3 region has the DNA TGTGCCAGCAGCTTAGCAGGGACTAGCGGGAGGAATGAGCAGTTCTTC. This rearrangement joins TRBV7-2 to TRBJ2-1; 15 nucleotides agree with TRBD2. Trimming cost V 0 bases and J 7 bases; bases outside gene matches: 1. This CDR3 has 16 residues. Germline CDR1 reads SGHTA; CDR2 reads FQGNSA. Filled out from reference TRBV7-2 and TRBJ2-1, the complete variable domain reads GAGVSQSPSNKVTEKGKDVELRCDPISGHTALYWYRQSLGQGLEFLIYFQGNSAPDKSGLPSDRFSAERTGGSVSTLTIQRTQQEDSAVYLCASSLAGTSGRNEQFFGPGTRLTVL.

The gene calls are TRBV7-6 and TRBJ2-1; D gene uncertain. The germline V gene has CDR1 SGHVS and CDR2 FNYEAQ. V was clipped by 1 base and J by 9 bases, with 10 bases between them. CDR3 length: 13 residues. The CDR3 region has the DNA TGTGCCAGCAGCTTAGAATTAGCTACTGAGCAGTTCTTC. Translation: CASSLELATEQFF. Using reference TRBV7-6 and TRBJ2-1 for the parts outside the CDR3, the full variable domain is GAGVSQSPRYKVTKRGQDVALRCDPISGHVSLYWYRQALGQGPEFLTYFNYEAQQDKSGLPNDRFSAERPEGSISTLTIQRTEQRDSAMYRCASSLELATEQFFGPGTRLTVL.

The chain carries TRBV10-3 and TRBJ1-5, with D perhaps TRBD1 (6 bases). This CDR3 is built from 14 residues. Trimming removed 5 bases from V and 3 bases from J, with 11 bases in between. Germline V lookup: CDR1 ENHRY, CDR2 SYGVKD. CDR3 in DNA: TGTGCCATCAGTCGTCAGGGGATCAATCAGCCCCAGCATTTT. It specifies CAISRQGINQPQHF.

J is TRBJ1-2 and V is TRBV11-2; perhaps TRBD1 as D (5 bases). V lost 3 bases to trimming and J lost 8 bases, with 13 bases between them. The germline gives CDR1 SGHAT, CDR2 FQNNGV. The CDR3 has 13 residues. The CDR3 coding sequence is TGTGCCAGCAGCTTCCCAGGGCTCCTCGGCTACACCTTC. Its translation: CASSFPGLLGYTF.